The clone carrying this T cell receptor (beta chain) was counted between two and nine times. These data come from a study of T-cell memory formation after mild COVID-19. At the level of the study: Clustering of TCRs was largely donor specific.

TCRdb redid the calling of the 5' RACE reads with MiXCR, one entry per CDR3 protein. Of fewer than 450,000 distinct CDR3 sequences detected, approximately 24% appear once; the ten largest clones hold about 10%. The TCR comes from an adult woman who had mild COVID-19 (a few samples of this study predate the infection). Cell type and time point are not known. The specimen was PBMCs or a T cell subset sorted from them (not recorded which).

Here the CDR3 reads CASTARFPNQPQHF. The CDR3 DNA reads as TGTGCCAGCACGGCGCGGTTCCCCAATCAGCCCCAGCATTTT. The chain couples TRBV2 to TRBJ1-5; D not resolved. V gave up 7 bases and J gave up 3 bases, with 13 bases separating them. CDR1 and CDR2 (germline): SNHLY, FYNNEI. The CDR3 totals 14 residues.